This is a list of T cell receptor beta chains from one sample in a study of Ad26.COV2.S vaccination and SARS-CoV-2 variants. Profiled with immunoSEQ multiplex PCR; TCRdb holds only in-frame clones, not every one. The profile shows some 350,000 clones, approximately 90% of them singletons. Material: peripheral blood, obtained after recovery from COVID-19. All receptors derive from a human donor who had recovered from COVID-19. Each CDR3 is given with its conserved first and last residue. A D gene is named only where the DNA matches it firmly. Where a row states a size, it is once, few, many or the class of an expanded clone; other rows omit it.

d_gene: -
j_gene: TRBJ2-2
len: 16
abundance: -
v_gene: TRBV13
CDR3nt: TGTGCCAGCAGCTTAGGCCTGAGACAGGAAGCCGGGGAGCTGTTTTTT
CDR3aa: CASSLGLRQEAGELFF

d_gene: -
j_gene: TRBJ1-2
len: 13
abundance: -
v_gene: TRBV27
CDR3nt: TGTGCCAGCAGGAGTGCGATTTTGTGGGGCTACACCTTC
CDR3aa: CASRSAILWGYTF

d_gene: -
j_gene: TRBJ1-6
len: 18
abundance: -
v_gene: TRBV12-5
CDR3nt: TGTGCTAGTGGTTTAGACATCCCCGGAAGCTCCTATAATTCACCCCTCCACTTT
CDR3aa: CASGLDIPGSSYNSPLHF

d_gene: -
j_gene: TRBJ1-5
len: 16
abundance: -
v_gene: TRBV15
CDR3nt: TGTGCCACCAGCAGAGAGGGGCAAGGGATTAATCAGCCCCAGCATTTT
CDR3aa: CATSREGQGINQPQHF

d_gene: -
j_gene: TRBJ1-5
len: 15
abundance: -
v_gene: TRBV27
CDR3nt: TGTGCCAGCGCTAGGGGGGGGGACTGTTATCAGCCCCAGCATTTT
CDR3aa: CASARGGDCYQPQHF

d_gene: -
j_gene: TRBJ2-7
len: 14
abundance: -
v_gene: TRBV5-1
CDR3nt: TGCGCCAGCAGCCCAGATGGGGAGTTGTCCGAGCAGTACTTC
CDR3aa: CASSPDGELSEQYF

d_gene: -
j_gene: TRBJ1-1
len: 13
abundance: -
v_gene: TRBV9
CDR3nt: TGTGCCAGCAGCGAGGGGGGATACACTGAAGCTTTCTTT
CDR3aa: CASSEGGYTEAFF

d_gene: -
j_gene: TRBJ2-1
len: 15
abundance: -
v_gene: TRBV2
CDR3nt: TGTGCCAGCAATAGTAACGGGGTTGGGTACAATGAGCAGTTCTTC
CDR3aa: CASNSNGVGYNEQFF

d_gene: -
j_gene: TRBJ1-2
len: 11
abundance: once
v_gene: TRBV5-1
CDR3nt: TGCGCCAGCAGCTTTGAGTATGGCTACACCTTC
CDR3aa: CASSFEYGYTF

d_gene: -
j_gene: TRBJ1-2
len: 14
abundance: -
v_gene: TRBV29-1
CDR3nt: TGCAGCGTTGACGGGGCCAGAATGAGGCAAGGCTACACCTTC
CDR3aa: CSVDGARMRQGYTF

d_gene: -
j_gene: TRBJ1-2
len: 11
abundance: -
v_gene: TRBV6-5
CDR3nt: TGTGCCAGCAGGGTTGGCTATGGCTACACCTTC
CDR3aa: CASRVGYGYTF

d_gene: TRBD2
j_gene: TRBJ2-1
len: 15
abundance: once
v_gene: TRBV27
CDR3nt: TGTGCCAGCAGTTTATCAGTAGCGGGGGTCGATGAGCAGTTCTTC
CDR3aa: CASSLSVAGVDEQFF

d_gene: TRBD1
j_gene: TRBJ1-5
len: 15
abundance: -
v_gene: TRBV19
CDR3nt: TGTGCCAGTAGGATCCCCCGGCAGGGGGATCAGCCCCAGCATTTT
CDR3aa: CASRIPRQGDQPQHF

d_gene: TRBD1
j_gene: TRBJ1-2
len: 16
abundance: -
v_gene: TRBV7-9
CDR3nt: TGTGCCAGCAGCTTCCGGGACAGGGGGCCTGGTTATGGCTACACCTTC
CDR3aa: CASSFRDRGPGYGYTF

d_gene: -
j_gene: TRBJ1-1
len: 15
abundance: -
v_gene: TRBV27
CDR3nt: TGTGCCAGCAGTCGTCACAGGGAGTGGGAGACTGAAGCTTTCTTT
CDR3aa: CASSRHREWETEAFF

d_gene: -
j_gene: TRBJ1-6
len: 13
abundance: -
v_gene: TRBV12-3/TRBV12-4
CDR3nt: TGTGCCAGCAGTTCCTCGGGAAATTCACCCCTCCACTTT
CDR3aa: CASSSSGNSPLHF

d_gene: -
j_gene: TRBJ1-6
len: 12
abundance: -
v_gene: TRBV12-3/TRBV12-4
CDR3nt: TGTGCCAGCAGTTTAGGCAATTCACCCCTCCACTTT
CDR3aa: CASSLGNSPLHF

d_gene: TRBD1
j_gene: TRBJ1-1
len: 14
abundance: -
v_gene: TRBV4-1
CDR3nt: TGCGCCAGCAGCCAGGGACAGTTGAACACTGAAGCTTTCTTT
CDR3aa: CASSQGQLNTEAFF

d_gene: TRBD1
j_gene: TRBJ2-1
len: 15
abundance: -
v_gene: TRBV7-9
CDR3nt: TGTGCCAGCAGCTTAGTTGAGGGGGCAAAAAATGAGCAGTTCTTC
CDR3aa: CASSLVEGAKNEQFF

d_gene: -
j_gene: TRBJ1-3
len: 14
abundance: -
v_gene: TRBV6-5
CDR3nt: TGTGCCAGCAGTTACTCGAGGTCTGGAAACACCATATATTTT
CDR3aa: CASSYSRSGNTIYF

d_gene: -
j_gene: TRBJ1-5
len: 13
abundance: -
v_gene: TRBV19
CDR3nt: TGTGCCAGTACCCTTCAGGGTTATCAGCCCCAGCATTTT
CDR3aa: CASTLQGYQPQHF

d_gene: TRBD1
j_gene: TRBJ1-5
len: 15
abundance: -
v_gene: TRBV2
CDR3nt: TGTGCCAGCAGTGAAGGGCAGGGGGCTTTTGAGCCCCAGCATTTT
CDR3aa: CASSEGQGAFEPQHF

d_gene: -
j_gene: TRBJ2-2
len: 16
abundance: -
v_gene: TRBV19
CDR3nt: TGTGCCAGTAGTTCCGGACAGGGAGGGGTGACCGGGGAGCTGTTTTTT
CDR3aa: CASSSGQGGVTGELFF

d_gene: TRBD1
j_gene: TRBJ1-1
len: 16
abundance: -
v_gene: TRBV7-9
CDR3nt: TGTGCCAGCAGCCTCAGGGGGGGGGCCATGAACACTGAAGCTTTCTTT
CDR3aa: CASSLRGGAMNTEAFF

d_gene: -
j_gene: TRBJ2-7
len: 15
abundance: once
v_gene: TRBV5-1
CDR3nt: TGCGCCAGCAGCTTGGAGGTGGGTGGATCATCCGAGCAGTACTTC
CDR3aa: CASSLEVGGSSEQYF

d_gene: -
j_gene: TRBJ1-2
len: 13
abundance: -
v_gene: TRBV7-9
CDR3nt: TGTGCCAGCAGCTTAGATACAGGCTATGGCTACACCTTC
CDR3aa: CASSLDTGYGYTF

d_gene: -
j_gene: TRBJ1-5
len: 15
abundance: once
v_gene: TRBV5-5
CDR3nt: TGTGCCAGCAGCTTGGGTCAGGGCGGGAATCAGCCCCAGCATTTT
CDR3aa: CASSLGQGGNQPQHF

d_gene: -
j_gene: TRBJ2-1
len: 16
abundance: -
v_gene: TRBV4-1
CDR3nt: TGCGCCAGCAGCCAGTTAGACCTACTAGTTTACAATGAGCAGTTCTTC
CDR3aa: CASSQLDLLVYNEQFF

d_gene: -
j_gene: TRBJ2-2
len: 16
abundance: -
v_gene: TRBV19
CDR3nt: TGTGCCAGTAGGCAGTCGGACAGCGCTGAAACCGGGGAGCTGTTTTTT
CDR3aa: CASRQSDSAETGELFF

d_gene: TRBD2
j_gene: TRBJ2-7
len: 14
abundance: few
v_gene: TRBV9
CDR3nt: TGTGCCAGCAGCGTCACTAGCGGTGATTACGAGCAGTACTTC
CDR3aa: CASSVTSGDYEQYF

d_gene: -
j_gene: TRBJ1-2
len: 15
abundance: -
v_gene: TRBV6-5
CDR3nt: TGTGCCAGCAGTTGGACTGGGACATCGACGGAAGGCTACACCTTC
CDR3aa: CASSWTGTSTEGYTF

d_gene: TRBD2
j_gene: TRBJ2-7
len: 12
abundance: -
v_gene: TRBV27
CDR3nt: TGTGCCAGCAGTTTAAGCGGGGGAGAGCAGTACTTC
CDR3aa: CASSLSGGEQYF

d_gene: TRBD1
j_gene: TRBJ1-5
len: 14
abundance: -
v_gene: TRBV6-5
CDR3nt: TGTGCCAGCAGCACAAGGACAGGGACTCTGCCCCAGCATTTT
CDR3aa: CASSTRTGTLPQHF

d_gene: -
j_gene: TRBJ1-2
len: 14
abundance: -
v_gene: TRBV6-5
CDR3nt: TGTGCCAGCAGTTACGTTGGGGGGGACTATGGCTACACCTTC
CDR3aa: CASSYVGGDYGYTF

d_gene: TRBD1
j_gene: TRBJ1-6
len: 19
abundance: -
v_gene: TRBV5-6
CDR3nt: TGTGCCAGCAGCCGCGGGGGGAGGCCGGGACAGGGGGCTCGTTCACCCCTCCACTTT
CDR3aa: CASSRGGRPGQGARSPLHF

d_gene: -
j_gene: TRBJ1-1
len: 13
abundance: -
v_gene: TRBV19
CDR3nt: TGTGCCAGTAAACCTCAGGGCGTCACTGAAGCTTTCTTT
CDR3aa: CASKPQGVTEAFF

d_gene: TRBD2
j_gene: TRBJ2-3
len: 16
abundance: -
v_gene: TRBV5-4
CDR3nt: TGTGCCAGCAGCTTTAGACTAGCGGGGGGCACAGATACGCAGTATTTT
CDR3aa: CASSFRLAGGTDTQYF

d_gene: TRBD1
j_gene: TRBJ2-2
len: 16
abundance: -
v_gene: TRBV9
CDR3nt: TGTGCCAGCAGCGTAGGACCGGGACAGGGTACCGGGGAGCTGTTTTTT
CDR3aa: CASSVGPGQGTGELFF

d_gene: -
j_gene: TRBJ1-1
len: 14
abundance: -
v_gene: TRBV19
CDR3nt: TGTGCCAGTACCGCACAGGGCCGCTGGCCTGAAGCTTTCTTT
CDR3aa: CASTAQGRWPEAFF

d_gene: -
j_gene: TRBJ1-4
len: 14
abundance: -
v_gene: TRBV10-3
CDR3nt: TGTGCCATCGGGTCCTGGGGGGAGAATGAAAAACTGTTTTTT
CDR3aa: CAIGSWGENEKLFF

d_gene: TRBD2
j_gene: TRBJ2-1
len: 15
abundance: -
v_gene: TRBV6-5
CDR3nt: TGTGCCAGCAGGAATAGCGGGGGGGCAGACAATGAGCAGTTCTTC
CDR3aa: CASRNSGGADNEQFF

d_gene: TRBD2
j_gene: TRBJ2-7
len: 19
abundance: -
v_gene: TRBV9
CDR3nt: TGTGCCAGCAGCCCCCTCTTGGGCCTGGGACTAGCGGAACCCTACGAGCAGTACTTC
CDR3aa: CASSPLLGLGLAEPYEQYF

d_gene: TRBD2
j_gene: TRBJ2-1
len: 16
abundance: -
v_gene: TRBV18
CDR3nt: TGTGCCAGCTCACCAGGCGGGGGGCAGTATTACAATGAGCAGTTCTTC
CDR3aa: CASSPGGGQYYNEQFF

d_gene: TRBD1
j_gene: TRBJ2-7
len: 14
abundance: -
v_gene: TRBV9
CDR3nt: TGTGCCAGCAGCAGCGGGACAGGGGGCTACGAGCAGTACTTC
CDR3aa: CASSSGTGGYEQYF

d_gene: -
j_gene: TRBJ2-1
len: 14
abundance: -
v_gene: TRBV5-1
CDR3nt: TGCGCCAGCAGCTTGAGACAGGACTACAATGAGCAGTTCTTC
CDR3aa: CASSLRQDYNEQFF

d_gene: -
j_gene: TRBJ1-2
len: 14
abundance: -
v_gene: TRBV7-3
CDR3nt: TGTGCCAGCAGCCTCGACAATCGTGGCTATGGCTACACCTTC
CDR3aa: CASSLDNRGYGYTF

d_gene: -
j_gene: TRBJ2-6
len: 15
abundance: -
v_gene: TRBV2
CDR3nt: TGTGCCAGCATTTACAGCCGCTCTGGGGCCAACGTCCTGACTTTC
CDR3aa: CASIYSRSGANVLTF

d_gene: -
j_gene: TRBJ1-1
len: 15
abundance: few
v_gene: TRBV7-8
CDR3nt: TGTGCCAGCAGCACCCGCGTTCCCATGAACACTGAAGCTTTCTTT
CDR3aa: CASSTRVPMNTEAFF

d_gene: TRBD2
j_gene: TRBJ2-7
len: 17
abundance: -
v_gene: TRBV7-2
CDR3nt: TGTGCCAGCAGCGTTAGCGGGGGGGCCCGCCTCCCCTACGAGCAGTACTTC
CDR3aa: CASSVSGGARLPYEQYF

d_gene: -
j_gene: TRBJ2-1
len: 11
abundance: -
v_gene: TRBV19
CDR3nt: TGTGCCAGTAGTATTTTCAATGAGCAGTTCTTC
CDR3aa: CASSIFNEQFF

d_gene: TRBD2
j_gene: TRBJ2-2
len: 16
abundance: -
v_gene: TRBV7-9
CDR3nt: TGTGCCAGCAGCTTAGTCGGGGGGGCGAACACCGGGGAGCTGTTTTTT
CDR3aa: CASSLVGGANTGELFF

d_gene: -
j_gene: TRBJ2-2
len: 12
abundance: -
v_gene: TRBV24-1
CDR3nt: TGTGCCACCAGTGAGCGGGACGGGGAGCTGTTTTTT
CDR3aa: CATSERDGELFF

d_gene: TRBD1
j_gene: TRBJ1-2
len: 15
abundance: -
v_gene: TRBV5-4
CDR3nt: TGTGCCAGCAGCTTGCCGACAGGGAACAACTATGGCTACACCTTC
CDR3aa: CASSLPTGNNYGYTF

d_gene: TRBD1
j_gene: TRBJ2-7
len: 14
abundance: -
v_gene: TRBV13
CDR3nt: TGTGCCAGCAGCTCGGGACAGGTCAGGTACGAGCAGTACTTC
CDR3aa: CASSSGQVRYEQYF

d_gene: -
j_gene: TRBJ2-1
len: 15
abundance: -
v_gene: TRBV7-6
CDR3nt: TGTGCCAGCAGCTTAGATTTAGGACAGATGAATGAGCAGTTCTTC
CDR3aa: CASSLDLGQMNEQFF